Following are 13 T cell receptor beta chains from one sample sequenced in a study of blood T cell repertoires in COVID-19. Here immunoSEQ multiplex PCR was the method, and the copy in TCRdb shows in-frame clones only, minus some. The table records around 250,000 clones, about 83% of them present only once. Sequenced sample: peripheral blood. The receptor set was obtained from a man aged 30 to 45 who had recovered from COVID-19.

In its sample, this clone was seen once. The chain combines TRBV5-1 with TRBJ2-1; 12 nucleotides line up with TRBD2. The J segment lost 9 bases and the V segment lost 1 base, leaving 8 bases of the junction unmatched. The CDR3 extends over 16 amino acids. CDR1 is SGHRS, CDR2 YFSETQ, per germline. The CDR3 is CASSLWTSGVSGEQFF. The CDR3 region has the DNA TGCGCCAGCAGCTTGTGGACTAGCGGGGTCTCCGGTGAGCAGTTCTTC.

The J gene is TRBJ2-3, the V gene TRBV3-1 (or the pseudogene TRBV3-2); 8 bases are a match to TRBD1. Germline V gene data show CDR1 as LGHDT and CDR2 as YNNKEL (reference sequence). CDR3 length: 16 residues. The J segment lost 8 bases and the V segment lost 1 base, leaving 11 bases of the junction unmatched. The CDR3 here is CASSQAGDRPRGTQYF. The CDR3 DNA reads TGTGCCAGCAGCCAAGCTGGGGACAGGCCGCGGGGTACGCAGTATTTT.

There are many counts of this clone. V is TRBV29-1 and J is TRBJ2-1; D possibly corresponds to TRBD2 (5 bases). CDR3 length equals 14 residues. Trimming removed 6 bases at V and 0 bases at J, with 12 bases between. The germline V gene has CDR1 SQVTM and CDR2 ANQGSEA. The CDR3 region has the DNA TGCAGCGTAAAGGAGCGGAGCTCCTACAATGAGCAGTTCTTC. This gives the protein CSVKERSSYNEQFF.

The rearrangement uses TRBV9 and TRBJ2-3; 8 bases are shared with TRBD2. The CDR3 sequence is 16 residues long. V dropped 0 bases and J dropped 3; count of bases not matched to a gene: 6. Germline V gene lookup returns CDR1 SGDLS and CDR2 YYNGEE. Here the CDR3 reads CASSVALAGGTDTQYF. DNA of the CDR3: TGTGCCAGCAGCGTAGCGCTAGCGGGTGGGACAGATACGCAGTATTTT.

This clone was counted a few times. The chain is built from TRBV6-1 and TRBJ2-1; 12 nucleotides agree with TRBD2. CDR1 is MNHNS, CDR2 SASEGT, per germline. Trimming at V came to 2 bases and at J to 8 bases, leaving 4 bases not matched to a gene. This CDR3 has 15 residues. CDR3 DNA: TGTGCCAGCAGTGAATCTAGCGGGGGGGCCGATGAGCAGTTCTTC. Its protein is CASSESSGGADEQFF.

The rearrangement uses TRBV18 and TRBJ1-3, with 9 bases identical to TRBD1. CDR3 length: 15 residues. V trimming: 2 bases; J trimming: 8 bases; junction bases outside the gene matches: 7. Germline loops: CDR1 KGHSH, CDR2 LQKENI. CDR3 sequence (DNA): TGTGCCAGCTCACCATTCATAGGACAGGGGCACACCATATATTTT. It is translated as CASSPFIGQGHTIYF.

In regard to this clone: This sample also contains other DNA sequences that code for the same CDR3. V and J are TRBV5-1 and TRBJ1-1, with a weak D call TRBD1 (5 bases). The CDR3 is 14 amino acids. Per germline, CDR1 SGHRS and CDR2 YFSETQ. V was trimmed by 4 bases and J by 0 bases, leaving 10 bases between them. The CDR3 reads CASSLDRLNTEAFF. CDR3 nucleotides: TGCGCCAGCAGCCTCGACAGACTGAACACTGAAGCTTTCTTT. Drawing the rest from reference TRBV5-1 and TRBJ1-1, the complete variable domain is KAGVTQTPRYLIKTRGQQVTLSCSPISGHRSVSWYQQTPGQGLQFLFEYFSETQRNKGNFPGRFSGRQFSNSRSEMNVSTLELGDSALYLCASSLDRLNTEAFFGQGTRLTVV.

The rearrangement joins TRBV20-1 to TRBJ2-5; D not certain. The V gene's germline CDR1 is DFQATT and CDR2 SNEGSKA (reference sequence). Trimming left V 4 bases short and J 1 base short, with 4 bases between. CDR3 size: 11 residues. CDR3 region: CSATSQETQYF. In nucleotides, the CDR3 is TGCAGTGCTACTAGCCAAGAGACCCAGTACTTC.

This sequence joins TRBV28 and TRBJ2-2; D remains unclear. The V end was cut by 5 bases, the J end by 7 bases, with 8 bases between. This CDR3 contains 12 residues. CDR1 is MDHEN and CDR2 is SYDVKM in the germline V gene. In nucleotides, the CDR3 is TGTGCCAGCAGTCCAATAGTCGGGGAGCTGTTTTTT. Encoded protein: CASSPIVGELFF. The variable domain in full, completed from reference TRBV28 and TRBJ2-2, reads DVKVTQSSRYLVKRTGEKVFLECVQDMDHENMFWYRQDPGLGLRLIYFSYDVKMKEKGDIPEGYSVSREKKERFSLILESASTNQTSMYLCASSPIVGELFFGEGSRLTVL.

The genes are TRBV5-1 and TRBJ2-7, with 11 bases aligning to TRBD1. CDR1 SGHRS and CDR2 YFSETQ come from the germline V gene. V was clipped by 1 base and J by 3 bases; unmatched bases: 3. There are 15 residues in the CDR3. As DNA, the CDR3 is TGCGCCAGCAGCTTGACCGGGACAGGGGGCTACGAGCAGTACGTC. This sequence encodes CASSLTGTGGYEQYV.

The chain links TRBV6-5 to TRBJ1-2; 8 bases line up with TRBD1. The CDR3 runs 15 residues. From germline, CDR1 is MNHEY and CDR2 SVGAGI. Trimming cost V 6 bases and J 2 bases; bases outside gene matches: 8. The DNA of the CDR3 is TGTGCCAGCAGGATCACGACAGGGGAAAACTATGGCTACACCTTC. As protein: CASRITTGENYGYTF.

This clone was counted a single time. This sequence joins TRBV9 and TRBJ1-6; D gene uncertain. The CDR3 loop spans 15 amino acids. CDR1 is SGDLS, CDR2 YYNGEE, per germline. V was trimmed by 0 bases and J by 7 bases, leaving 11 bases between them. CDR3 amino acids: CASSVAMGGNSPLHF. The CDR3 DNA reads TGTGCCAGCAGCGTAGCTATGGGCGGGAATTCACCCCTCCACTTT.

This chain uses TRBV19 with TRBJ1-2; D ambiguous. This CDR3 comprises 12 residues. CDR1 is LNHDA, CDR2 SQIVND, per germline (reference sequence). Trimming stripped 6 bases from V and 3 bases from J, with 8 bases between. CDR3 sequence: CASSITDYGYTF. CDR3 coding DNA: TGTGCCAGTAGCATCACAGACTATGGCTACACCTTC.